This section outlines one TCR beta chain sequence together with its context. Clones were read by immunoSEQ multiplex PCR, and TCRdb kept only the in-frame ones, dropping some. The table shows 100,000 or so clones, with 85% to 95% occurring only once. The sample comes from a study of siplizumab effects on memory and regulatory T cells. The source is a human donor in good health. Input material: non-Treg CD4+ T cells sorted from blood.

The DNA of the CDR3 is TGTGCCAGCACCTTTACCGGGGGGTCACCCCTCCACTTT. This encodes CASTFTGGSPLHF. The rearrangement links TRBV7-2 to TRBJ1-6; D possibly corresponds to TRBD1 (5 bases). The germline V gene has CDR1 SGHTA and CDR2 FQGNSA. V was pared by 7 bases and J by 10 bases, with 14 bases between. The CDR3 totals 13 residues.